The sequence of this T cell receptor (beta chain) was determined in a study of shared clonotypes between healthy human individuals. Notes on the study in general: Clonotypes shared by all four sorted-subset donors had higher generation probabilities than non-shared clonotypes.

About this clone: Its target is unknown. This CDR3 is also generated by other DNA sequences in the sample.

Clones were read by immunoSEQ multiplex PCR, and TCRdb kept only the in-frame ones, dropping some. The data contain about 2.3 million clones, just under 95% of them seen just once; the ten biggest clones take up about 0.36%. This CDR3 is built from 12 residues. V was pared by 7 bases and J by 7 bases, with 10 bases between. The germline V gene has CDR1 MDHEN and CDR2 SYDVKM. The sequence came from a young man in good health. Some clones in this sample may be carry-over from other donors' samples. The sample consisted of naive CD4+ T cells from PBMCs. Regarding subset: CD45RA+ positively selected. The V and J genes are TRBV28 and TRBJ1-4; unclear D gene. Here the CDR3 reads CASTPSGEKLFF. In DNA, the CDR3 is TGTGCCAGCACGCCTTCCGGTGAAAAACTGTTTTTT.